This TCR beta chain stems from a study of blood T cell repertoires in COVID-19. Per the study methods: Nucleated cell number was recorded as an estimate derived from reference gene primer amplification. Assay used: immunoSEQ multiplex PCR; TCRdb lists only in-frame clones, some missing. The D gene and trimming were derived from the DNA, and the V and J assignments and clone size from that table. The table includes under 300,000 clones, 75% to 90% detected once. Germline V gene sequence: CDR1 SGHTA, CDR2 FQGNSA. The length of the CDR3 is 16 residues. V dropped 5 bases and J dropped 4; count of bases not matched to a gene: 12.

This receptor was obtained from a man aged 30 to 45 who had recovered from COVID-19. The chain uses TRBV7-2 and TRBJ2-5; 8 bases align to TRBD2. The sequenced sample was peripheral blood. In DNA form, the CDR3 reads TGTGCCAGCAGCCCGACCCTAAGCGGGGGCAGAGAGACCCAGTACTTC. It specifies CASSPTLSGGRETQYF. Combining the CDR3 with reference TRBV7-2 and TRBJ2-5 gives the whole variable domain GAGVSQSPSNKVTEKGKDVELRCDPISGHTALYWYRQSLGQGLEFLIYFQGNSAPDKSGLPSDRFSAERTGGSVSTLTIQRTQQEDSAVYLCASSPTLSGGRETQYFGPGTRLLVL.